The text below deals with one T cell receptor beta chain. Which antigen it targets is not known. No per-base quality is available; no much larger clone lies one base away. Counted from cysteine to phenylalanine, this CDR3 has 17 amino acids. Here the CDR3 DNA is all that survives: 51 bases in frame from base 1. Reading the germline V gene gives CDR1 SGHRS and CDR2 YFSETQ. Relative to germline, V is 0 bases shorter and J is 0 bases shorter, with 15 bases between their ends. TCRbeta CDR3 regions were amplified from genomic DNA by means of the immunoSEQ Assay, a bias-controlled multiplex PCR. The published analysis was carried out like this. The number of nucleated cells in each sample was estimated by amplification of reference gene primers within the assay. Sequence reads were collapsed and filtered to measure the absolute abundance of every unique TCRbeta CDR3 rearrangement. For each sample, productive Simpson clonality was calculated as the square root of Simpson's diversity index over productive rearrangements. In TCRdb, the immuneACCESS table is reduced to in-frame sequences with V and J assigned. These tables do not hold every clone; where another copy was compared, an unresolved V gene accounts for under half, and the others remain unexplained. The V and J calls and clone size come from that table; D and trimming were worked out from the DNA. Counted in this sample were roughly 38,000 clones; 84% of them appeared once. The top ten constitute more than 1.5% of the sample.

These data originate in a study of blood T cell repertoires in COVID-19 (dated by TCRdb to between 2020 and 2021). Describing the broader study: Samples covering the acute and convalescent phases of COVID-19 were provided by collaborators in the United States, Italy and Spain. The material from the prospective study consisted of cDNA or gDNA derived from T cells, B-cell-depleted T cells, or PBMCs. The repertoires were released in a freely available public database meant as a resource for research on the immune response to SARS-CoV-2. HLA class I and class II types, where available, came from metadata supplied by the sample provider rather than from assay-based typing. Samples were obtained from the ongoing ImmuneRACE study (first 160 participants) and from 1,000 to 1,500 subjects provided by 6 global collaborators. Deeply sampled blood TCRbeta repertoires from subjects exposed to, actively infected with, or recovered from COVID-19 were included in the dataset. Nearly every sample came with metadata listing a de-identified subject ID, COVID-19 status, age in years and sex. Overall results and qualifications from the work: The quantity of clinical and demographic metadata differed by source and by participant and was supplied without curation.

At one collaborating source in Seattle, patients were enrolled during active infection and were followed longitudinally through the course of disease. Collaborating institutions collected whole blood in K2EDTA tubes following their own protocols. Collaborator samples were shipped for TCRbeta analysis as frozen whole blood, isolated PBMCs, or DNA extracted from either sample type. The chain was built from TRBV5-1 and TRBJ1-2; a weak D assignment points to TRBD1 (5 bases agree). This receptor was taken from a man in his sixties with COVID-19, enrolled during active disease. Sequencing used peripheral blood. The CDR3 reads CASSLGGSLLTNYGYTF. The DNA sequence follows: TGCGCCAGCAGCTTGGGGGGCAGCCTCTTAACTAACTATGGCTACACCTTC.